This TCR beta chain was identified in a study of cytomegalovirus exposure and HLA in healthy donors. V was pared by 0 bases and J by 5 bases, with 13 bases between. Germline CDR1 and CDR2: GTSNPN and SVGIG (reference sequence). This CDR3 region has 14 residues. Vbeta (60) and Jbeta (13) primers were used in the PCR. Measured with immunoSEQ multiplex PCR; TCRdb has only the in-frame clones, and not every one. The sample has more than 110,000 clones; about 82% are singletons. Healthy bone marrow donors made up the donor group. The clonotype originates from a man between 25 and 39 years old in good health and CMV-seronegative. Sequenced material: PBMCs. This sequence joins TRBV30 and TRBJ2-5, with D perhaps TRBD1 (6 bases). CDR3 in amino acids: CAWSVLSGAETQYF. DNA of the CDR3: TGTGCCTGGAGTGTACTGTCAGGGGCGGAGACCCAGTACTTC.